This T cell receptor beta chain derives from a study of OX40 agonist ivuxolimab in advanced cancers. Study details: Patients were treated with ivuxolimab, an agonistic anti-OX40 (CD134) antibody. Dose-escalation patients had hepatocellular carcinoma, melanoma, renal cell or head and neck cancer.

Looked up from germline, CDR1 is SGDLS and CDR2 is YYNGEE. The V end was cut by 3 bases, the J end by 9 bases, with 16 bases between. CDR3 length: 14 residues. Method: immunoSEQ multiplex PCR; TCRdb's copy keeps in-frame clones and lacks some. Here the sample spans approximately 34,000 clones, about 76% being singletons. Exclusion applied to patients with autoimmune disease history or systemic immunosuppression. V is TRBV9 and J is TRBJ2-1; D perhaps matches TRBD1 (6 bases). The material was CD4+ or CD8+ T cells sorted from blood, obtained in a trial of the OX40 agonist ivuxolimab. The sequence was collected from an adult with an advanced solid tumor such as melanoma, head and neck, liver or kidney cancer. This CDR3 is CASSAQGKGAEQFF. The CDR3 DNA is TGTGCCAGCAGCGCCCAGGGGAAGGGCGCTGAGCAGTTCTTC.